This is a list of T cell receptor beta chains from one sample in a study of T cells in Graves' hyperthyroidism and ophthalmopathy. TCRdb re-called the multiplex PCR reads with MiXCR, one entry per CDR3 protein. The repertoire holds roughly 170,000 distinct CDR3 sequences, with over 15% as singletons. Sequences were obtained from blood. These receptors originate from a woman in her 50s with Graves' hyperthyroidism. The CDR3 runs from the conserved cysteine through the conserved F or W. A D gene is named only where the DNA matches it firmly. Expanded clones are given a class, and other clones once, few, many or no size at all.

TRBJ2-5,few,-,TRBV5-1,TGCGCCAGCAGCTTTGAGGGGGGGGGAGAGACCCAGTACTTC,CASSFEGGGETQYF
TRBJ1-2,-,-,TRBV7-9,TGTGCCAGCAGCTTAGTGCGGGGCGAGTGGGGCTACACCTTC,CASSLVRGEWGYTF
TRBJ1-2,many,-,TRBV19,TGTGCCAGTAGCAAGGGAAACTATGGCTACACCTTC,CASSKGNYGYTF
TRBJ2-5,few,-,TRBV29-1,TGCAGCGTTCGAAGGGGGGGGCAAGAGACCCAGTACTTC,CSVRRGGQETQYF
TRBJ2-7,many,-,TRBV6-1,TGTGCCAGCAGCCCGACGGACTCCTCCTACGAGCAGTACTTC,CASSPTDSSYEQYF
TRBJ2-7,-,TRBD1,TRBV20-1,TGCAGTGTCCCGACAGGGACCTACGAGCAGTACTTC,CSVPTGTYEQYF
TRBJ1-2,-,-,TRBV5-6,TGTGCCAGCAGCGCACTATTAGGCGGCTATGGCTACACCTTC,CASSALLGGYGYTF
TRBJ1-4,-,-,TRBV7-2,TGTGCCAGCAGCTTAGGGTCCACAGGGCTGACTAATGAAAAACTGTTTTTT,CASSLGSTGLTNEKLFF
TRBJ1-2,-,TRBD1,TRBV14,TGTGCCAGCAGCCTTTTTTGTTCCGGGACAGGGAGTAACTATGGCTACACCTTC,CASSLFCSGTGSNYGYTF
TRBJ2-7,-,TRBD2,TRBV27,TGTGCCAGCAGACACCTAGCGGGCGACCACGAGCAGTACTTC,CASRHLAGDHEQYF
TRBJ1-1,many,TRBD1,TRBV6-5,TGTGCCAGCAGTTACTCCCACAGACAGGGGGCGAACACTGAAGCTTTCTTT,CASSYSHRQGANTEAFF